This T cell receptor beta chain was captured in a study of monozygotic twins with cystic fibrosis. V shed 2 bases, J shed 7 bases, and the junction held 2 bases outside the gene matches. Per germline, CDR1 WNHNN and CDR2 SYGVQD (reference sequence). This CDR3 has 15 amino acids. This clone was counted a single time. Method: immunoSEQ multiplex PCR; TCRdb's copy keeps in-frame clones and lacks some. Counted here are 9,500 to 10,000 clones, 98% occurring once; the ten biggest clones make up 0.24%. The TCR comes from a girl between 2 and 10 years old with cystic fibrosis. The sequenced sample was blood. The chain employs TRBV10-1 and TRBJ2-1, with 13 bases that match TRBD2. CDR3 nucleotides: TGCGCCAGCAGTGAGGGGACTAGCGGGATGAATGAGCAGTTCTTC. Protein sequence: CASSEGTSGMNEQFF.